These 8 T cell receptor beta chains originate from one sample sequenced in a study of identical twins. TCRdb reprocessed the 5' RACE reads with MiXCR, giving one entry per CDR3 protein. This table has about 240,000 distinct CDR3 sequences, 6% to 8.5% appearing once. The same sample was also used in a study of yellow fever vaccine responses in identical twins.

The sequenced sample was CD8+ T cells sorted from blood. The receptors were gathered from a woman younger than 30 in good health.

The rearrangement links TRBV2 to TRBJ2-4; the match to TRBD1 covers 8 bases. The germline V gene encodes CDR1 SNHLY and CDR2 FYNNEI. V trimming: 8 bases; J trimming: 7 bases; junction bases outside the gene matches: 16. The CDR3 extends over 16 amino acids. In DNA form, the CDR3 reads TGTGCCAGCCAACGGGGCTGGGACAGGAATGTGAACATTCAGTACTTC. Protein product: CASQRGWDRNVNIQYF.

J is TRBJ2-3 and V is TRBV25-1; no definite D call. V was cut by 2 bases and J by 0 bases, with 9 bases left in between. The CDR3 loop spans 15 amino acids. CDR1 and CDR2 (germline): MGHDK, SYGVNS. CDR3 protein: CASSEMKSSTDTQYF. The CDR3 coding sequence is TGTGCCAGCAGTGAAATGAAGTCCAGCACAGATACGCAGTATTTT.

The chain employs TRBV28 and TRBJ2-7; D may correspond to TRBD1 or TRBD2 (5 bases each). The germline V and J ends were trimmed by 10 bases and 0 bases, with 13 bases remaining between them. This CDR3 comprises 13 residues. The germline V gene has CDR1 MDHEN and CDR2 SYDVKM. In nucleotides, the CDR3 is TGTGCCACCGTTCCCGGGGCCTCCTACGAGCAGTACGTC. It translates to CATVPGASYEQYV.

Many counts were recorded for this clonotype. The rearrangement links TRBV11-2 to TRBJ2-1, with D possibly matching TRBD2 (6 bases). The CDR3 extends over 14 amino acids. The V end lost 4 bases, the J end lost 4 bases, and 11 bases lay between the germline ends. Germline loops: CDR1 SGHAT, CDR2 FQNNGV. The DNA of the CDR3 is TGTGCCAGCAGCTCCTTAGCGGCTTACAATGAGCAGTTCTTC. This codes for CASSSLAAYNEQFF.

This clonotype was counted ten times or more. CDR3 loop: CSVVRPTNTEAFF. In nucleotides, the CDR3 is TGCAGCGTTGTTCGACCAACGAACACTGAAGCTTTCTTT. This chain links TRBV29-1 with TRBJ1-1; D unclear. Germline V gives CDR1 SQVTM, CDR2 ANQGSEA. CDR3 size: 13 residues. V was clipped by 4 bases and J by 1 base, with 10 bases between them.

Ten or more counts support this clonotype. DNA for the CDR3: TGTGCCAGCAGTCCCGGCAACAGGGACACCGGGGAGCTGTTTTTT. This codes for CASSPGNRDTGELFF. V usage is TRBV6-1 and J usage is TRBJ2-2, with D maybe TRBD1 (6 bases). Germline CDR1 reads MNHNS; CDR2 reads SASEGT. This CDR3 has 15 amino acids. Deletions cut 5 bases from V and 3 bases from J, with 13 bases between.

The genes are TRBV7-3 and TRBJ2-3, with TRBD1 matching over 7 bases. The CDR3 length is 16 residues. Germline V lookup: CDR1 SGHTA, CDR2 FQGTGA. V was clipped by 5 bases and J by 3 bases; unmatched bases: 11. DNA of the CDR3: TGTGCCAGCAGCCCAGTCCCGGGACAGCGAACAGATACGCAGTATTTT. Amino acids: CASSPVPGQRTDTQYF.

This clonotype was observed at least ten times. J is TRBJ1-1 and V is TRBV5-6; 9 bases match TRBD1. Germline CDR1 SGHDT, CDR2 YYEEEE. The CDR3 totals 13 residues. Trimming cost V 5 bases and J 10 bases; bases outside gene matches: 9. For the CDR3, the DNA is TGTGCCAGCAGGGTACAGGGGGGACAGGGAGCTTTCTTT. The encoded protein is CASRVQGGQGAFF. The full variable domain, with the rest looked up from reference TRBV5-6 and TRBJ1-1, is DAGVTQSPTHLIKTRGQQVTLRCSPKSGHDTVSWYQQALGQGPQFIFQYYEEEERQRGNFPDRFSGHQFPNYSSELNVNALLLGDSALYLCASRVQGGQGAFFGQGTRLTVV.